A selection of T cell receptor beta chains follows, all from one sample in a study of T cells in Graves' hyperthyroidism and ophthalmopathy. TCRdb fed the multiplex PCR reads into MiXCR, producing one record per CDR3 protein. The sample comprises some 580,000 distinct CDR3 sequences, around 16% of which are singletons, and 3% to 4% rests with the top ten. The specimen sequenced was blood. These receptor sequences come from a woman aged 40 to 50 with Graves' ophthalmopathy. CDR3s include the opening cysteine and the closing phenylalanine or tryptophan. Each record gives: J gene, V gene, CDR3 length, clone size, D gene, CDR3 DNA, CDR3 protein. The D gene is left open where the match is weak. A row's size may be missing; if present it is once, few, many or a size class.

>TRBJ2-3|TRBV28|17|many|TRBD1
TGTGCCAGCAGTCACTCTTCGGACAGGGACCTCACAGATACGCAGTATTTT
CASSHSSDRDLTDTQYF
>TRBJ2-3|TRBV2|13|many|TRBD2
TGTGCCAGCAGTGAGCGGGAGCCAGATACGCAGTATTTT
CASSEREPDTQYF
>TRBJ1-1|TRBV2|13|many|.
TGTGCCAGCAGGACAGAGATGAACACTGAAGCTTTCTTT
CASRTEMNTEAFF
>TRBJ2-3|TRBV7-2|15|.|TRBD2
TGTGCCAGCAGCTTAGCTAGCGGGCCCACAGATACGCAGTATTTT
CASSLASGPTDTQYF
>TRBJ2-6|TRBV29-1|14|few|.
TGCAGCGTTGAGTTGACGTCGGGGGCCAACGTCCTGACTTTC
CSVELTSGANVLTF
>TRBJ2-2|TRBV6-1|14|many|TRBD1
TGTGCCAGTACAGGGGAGCAGAACACCGGGGAGCTGTTTTTT
CASTGEQNTGELFF
>TRBJ1-4|TRBV4-1|16|few|TRBD1
TGCGCCAGCAGCCAGGACAGGGGACTTGATTTTGAAAAACTGTTTTTT
CASSQDRGLDFEKLFF
>TRBJ1-1|TRBV28|15|many|.
TGTGCCAGCAATATAGAGGGAGGTGGGAACACTGAAGCTTTCTTT
CASNIEGGGNTEAFF
>TRBJ1-2|TRBV5-5|16|many|.
TGTGCCAGCAGCTTAGAAGCGGGACGAGCTAACTATGGCTACACCTTC
CASSLEAGRANYGYTF
>TRBJ2-5|TRBV20-1|16|many|.
TGCAGTGCTAGAGAGGAGCGAAGGAGAGGCCAAGAGACCCAGTACTTC
CSAREERRRGQETQYF
>TRBJ2-5|TRBV11-2|12|many|.
TGTGCCAGCAGTCAACCCTGGGAGACCCAGTACTTC
CASSQPWETQYF
>TRBJ2-3|TRBV6-1|16|many|.
TGTGCCAGCAGTGAAGGGGGACGGGGCAACACAGATACGCAGTATTTT
CASSEGGRGNTDTQYF
>TRBJ2-3|TRBV18|16|many|TRBD1
TGTGCCAGCTCAGCAATACCGGGACAGGGATCAGATACGCAGTATTTT
CASSAIPGQGSDTQYF
>TRBJ1-1|TRBV3-1|13|many|.
TGTGCCAGCAGCCAAGTTTCCAACACTGAAGCTTTCTTT
CASSQVSNTEAFF
>TRBJ2-1|TRBV14|17|few|TRBD1
TGTGCCAGCAGCCCCAAAGGGGACAGCATATCCTACAATGAGCAGTTCTTC
CASSPKGDSISYNEQFF
>TRBJ2-1|TRBV7-9|12|many|TRBD1
TGTGCCAGCAGCTACGGACAGGCAGAGCAGTTCTTC
CASSYGQAEQFF
>TRBJ1-5|TRBV24-1|13|.|.
TGTGCCACCAGTGCTGGGAGCAATCAGCCCCAGCATTTT
CATSAGSNQPQHF
>TRBJ2-3|TRBV19|16|.|TRBD2
TGTGCCAGTAGTATAGGCGGACTAGCGCGCACAGATACGCAGTATTTT
CASSIGGLARTDTQYF
>TRBJ1-1|TRBV11-2|13|once|.
TGTGCCAGCAGGACCCGAACAATGGTCGAAGCTTTCTTT
CASRTRTMVEAFF
>TRBJ2-1|TRBV3-1|14|.|.
TGTGCCAGCAGCCCTTCAAGGGAAGGGGTTGTTGAGTTCTTC
CASSPSREGVVEFF
>TRBJ2-2|TRBV20-1|14|.|.
TGCAGTGCTATCGGAGGGGGGTACACCGGGGAGCTGTTTTTT
CSAIGGGYTGELFF
>TRBJ1-1|TRBV18|13|many|.
TGTGCCAGCTCACCAACAAATGTGGAGGAAGCTTTCTTT
CASSPTNVEEAFF
>TRBJ2-1|TRBV20-1|17|.|TRBD2
TGCAGTGCTAGAGATGGGCTCACTAGCGGGAGGGCTTATGAGCAGTTCTTC
CSARDGLTSGRAYEQFF
>TRBJ2-1|TRBV20-1|17|few|TRBD2
TGCAGTGCAAAACCTAGCGGGAGTTTTTTCTTCTACAATGAGCAGTTCTTC
CSAKPSGSFFFYNEQFF
>TRBJ2-4|TRBV3-1|18|few|.
TGTGCCAGCAGCCAACAGCTCCCTCTCACAGGGGCCAAAAACATTCAGTACTTC
CASSQQLPLTGAKNIQYF
>TRBJ2-2|TRBV5-1|16|.|TRBD2
TGCGCCAGCAAAAGCGGGACTAGCGGGGTCACCGGGGAGCTGTTTTTT
CASKSGTSGVTGELFF